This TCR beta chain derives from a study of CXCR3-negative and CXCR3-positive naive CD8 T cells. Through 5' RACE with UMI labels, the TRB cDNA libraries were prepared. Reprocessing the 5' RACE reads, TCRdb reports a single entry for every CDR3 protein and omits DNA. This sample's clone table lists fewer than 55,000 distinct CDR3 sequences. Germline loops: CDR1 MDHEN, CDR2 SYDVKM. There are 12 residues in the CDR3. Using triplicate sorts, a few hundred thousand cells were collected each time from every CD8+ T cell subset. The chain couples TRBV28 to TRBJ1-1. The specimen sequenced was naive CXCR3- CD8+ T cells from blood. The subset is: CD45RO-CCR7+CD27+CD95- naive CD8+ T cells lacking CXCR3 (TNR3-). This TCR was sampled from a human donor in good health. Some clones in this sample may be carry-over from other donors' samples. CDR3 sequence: CASRLTNTEAFF. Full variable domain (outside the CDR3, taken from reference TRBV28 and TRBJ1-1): DVKVTQSSRYLVKRTGEKVFLECVQDMDHENMFWYRQDPGLGLRLIYFSYDVKMKEKGDIPEGYSVSREKKERFSLILESASTNQTSMYLCASRLTNTEAFFGQGTRLTVV.